These 30 T cell receptor beta chains share one sample of origin, sequenced in a study of blood T cell repertoires in COVID-19. Assay used: immunoSEQ multiplex PCR; TCRdb lists only in-frame clones, some missing. This sample carries about 170,000 clones, around 91% of them seen once, and the ten largest clones take more than 0.75%. Input material: PBMCs or T cells enriched from blood (not recorded which). Every receptor here comes from a young woman who had recovered from COVID-19.

This clone was recorded a few times. The chain recombines TRBV28 with TRBJ2-7, with D unresolved. Between the trimmed V and J ends, which lost 6 bases and 13 bases, there was a span of 16 bases. CDR3 length equals 11 residues. The germline V gene has CDR1 MDHEN and CDR2 SYDVKM. The CDR3 reads CASSHLAEQYF. CDR3 in DNA: TGTGCCAGCAGCCACCTGGCAGAACAATACTTC.

The rearrangement joins TRBV28 to TRBJ1-1; tentatively, D is TRBD1 (6 bases). Germline CDR1 is MDHEN and CDR2 is SYDVKM. The CDR3 loop spans 14 amino acids. V was pared by 2 bases and J by 4 bases, with 11 bases between. CDR3 amino acids: CASSLLGAATEAFF. In nucleotides, the CDR3 is TGTGCCAGCAGTTTACTGGGGGCGGCCACTGAAGCTTTCTTT.

The chain has TRBV2 and TRBJ2-2; D gene unclear. Per germline, CDR1 SNHLY and CDR2 FYNNEI. CDR3 size: 15 residues. V shed 0 bases and J shed 6 bases, with 11 bases lying between them. CDR3 bases: TGTGCCAGCAGTGAAGCCGAGACACTCTCCGGGGAGCTGTTTTTT. Its protein is CASSEAETLSGELFF.

The V gene is TRBV6-5, the J gene TRBJ1-2; 8 positions match TRBD1. CDR1 MNHEY and CDR2 SVGAGI come from the germline V gene. V trimming: 7 bases; J trimming: 2 bases; junction bases outside the gene matches: 3. The CDR3 is 13 amino acids. CDR3 DNA sequence: TGTGCCAGCAAAAGGACAGGGAACTATGGCTACACCTTC. Encoded protein: CASKRTGNYGYTF.

This clone is a singleton in its sample. DNA of the CDR3: TGTGCCAGCAGTAACAGGGCTGAAGCTTTCTTT. This encodes CASSNRAEAFF. J is TRBJ1-1 and V is TRBV6-5; D is possibly TRBD1 (6 bases). The V gene's germline CDR1 is MNHEY and CDR2 SVGAGI. The CDR3 extends over 11 amino acids. V lost 5 bases and J lost 6, with 7 bases in between.

J is TRBJ2-5 and V is TRBV4-3, with a possible D match to TRBD1 (5 bases). V lost 0 bases, J lost 5 bases, and 19 bases lay in between. Per the germline V gene, CDR1 is LGHNA and CDR2 is YSLEER. This CDR3 spans 17 amino acids. The CDR3 region has the DNA TGCGCCAGCAGCCAAGATCATGATGGGGCTTGGCGGGAGACCCAGTACTTC. It specifies CASSQDHDGAWRETQYF.

The V and J genes are TRBV5-1 and TRBJ1-1; a possible D gene is TRBD1 (6 bases). This CDR3 contains 15 residues. Germline assignment: CDR1 SGHRS and CDR2 YFSETQ. V was shortened by 1 base and J by 1 base, with 11 bases between the two germline ends. In nucleotides, the CDR3 is TGCGCCAGCAGCTTGACAGGGACCGGGAACACTGAAGCTTTCTTT. Protein product: CASSLTGTGNTEAFF. The variable domain in full, completed from reference TRBV5-1 and TRBJ1-1, reads KAGVTQTPRYLIKTRGQQVTLSCSPISGHRSVSWYQQTPGQGLQFLFEYFSETQRNKGNFPGRFSGRQFSNSRSEMNVSTLELGDSALYLCASSLTGTGNTEAFFGQGTRLTVV.

This rearrangement joins TRBV18 to TRBJ2-7; perhaps TRBD2 as D (5 bases). Trimming removed 6 bases from V and 7 bases from J, with 13 bases in between. CDR1 and CDR2 (germline): KGHSH, LQKENI. This CDR3 contains 12 residues. CDR3 sequence: CASSLGSGEQYF. CDR3 DNA: TGTGCCAGCTCTCTTGGTTCGGGGGAGCAGTACTTC.

The chain uses TRBV28 and TRBJ2-2; 11 nucleotides match TRBD1. The germline V gene has CDR1 MDHEN and CDR2 SYDVKM. Trimming cost V 5 bases and J 6 bases; bases outside gene matches: 5. The CDR3 contains 15 residues. DNA of the CDR3: TGTGCCAGCAGTCGCGGGACAGGGGGGGCCGGGGAGCTGTTTTTT. This sequence encodes CASSRGTGGAGELFF.

This chain uses TRBV5-4 with TRBJ1-1; tentatively, D is TRBD1 (5 bases). The CDR3 has 15 amino acids. CDR1 is SGHNT and CDR2 is YYREEE in the germline V gene (reference sequence). V gave up 2 bases and J gave up 1 base, with 12 bases separating them. CDR3 nucleotides: TGTGCCAGCAGCTTTATTGGACAAAGGAACACTGAAGCTTTCTTT. It translates to CASSFIGQRNTEAFF.

The gene calls are TRBV2 and TRBJ1-2, with 7 bases matching TRBD1. The CDR3 runs to 13 residues. With 6 bases clipped from V and 7 bases from J, the junction kept 8 bases outside the gene matches. Looked up from germline, CDR1 is SNHLY and CDR2 is FYNNEI. CDR3 loop: CASRDDRAAGYTF. For the CDR3, the DNA is TGTGCCAGCAGGGACGACAGGGCCGCTGGCTACACCTTC.

The gene calls are TRBV19 and TRBJ2-4; weak D call: TRBD1 (6 bases). V lost 10 bases to trimming and J lost 4 bases, with 14 bases between them. The CDR3 contains 13 residues. Germline CDR1 reads LNHDA; CDR2 reads SQIVND (reference sequence). CDR3 DNA: TGTGCCACTCGGTATGACAGGAAAAACATTCAGTACTTC. Amino acid sequence: CATRYDRKNIQYF.

This chain connects TRBV5-1 to TRBJ2-5; 7 bases are shared with TRBD2. The CDR3 contains 14 residues. The V gene's germline CDR1 is SGHRS and CDR2 YFSETQ. Trimming cost V 3 bases and J 5 bases; bases outside gene matches: 7. The CDR3 is CASSSGTSAETQYF. The CDR3 bases are TGCGCCAGCAGCTCTGGCACTAGCGCGGAGACCCAGTACTTC.

This sequence joins TRBV6-5 and TRBJ2-7; 9 bases agree with TRBD1. The CDR3 is made up of 14 amino acids. J gave up 4 bases and V 4 bases, and 5 bases lay outside the gene matches. Germline V gene lookup returns CDR1 MNHEY and CDR2 SVGAGI. The CDR3, as DNA: TGTGCCAGCAGTTGGGACAGGGTCGGGTACGAGCAGTACTTC. Its translation is CASSWDRVGYEQYF.

The rearrangement uses TRBV5-5 and TRBJ1-5; 10 bases are shared with TRBD1. V shed 4 bases and J 5 bases; nucleotides not matched to a gene: 6. CDR3 length equals 15 residues. CDR1 is SGHKS and CDR2 is YYEKEE in the germline V gene (reference sequence). The DNA for the CDR3 is TGTGCCAGCAGCGAACAGACAGGGGGCGATCAGCCCCAGCATTTT. It specifies CASSEQTGGDQPQHF.

The chain has TRBV6-1 and TRBJ1-2, with D perhaps TRBD1 (6 bases). This CDR3 is built from 15 residues. V was cut by 1 base and J by 4 bases, with 13 bases left in between. Germline assignment: CDR1 MNHNS and CDR2 SASEGT. The CDR3: CASSEGPRGFYGYTF. In nucleotides, the CDR3 is TGTGCCAGCAGTGAAGGGCCCAGGGGCTTCTATGGCTACACCTTC.

This chain uses TRBV4-2 with TRBJ2-7; 11 bases align to TRBD2. The CDR3 is 14 amino acids. V was clipped by 3 bases and J by 7 bases; unmatched bases: 5. CDR1 and CDR2 from the germline V gene are LGHNA and YNFKEQ. CDR3 coding DNA: TGTGCCAGCAGCCATACTTGGACTAGCGGGGAGCAGTACTTC. It translates to CASSHTWTSGEQYF.

The chain uses TRBV2 and TRBJ2-5, with no clear D. V was cut by 4 bases and J by 2 bases, with 14 bases left in between. This CDR3 is built from 15 residues. The V gene's germline CDR1 is SNHLY and CDR2 FYNNEI. The CDR3 protein is CASSGISANQETQYF. CDR3 sequence (DNA): TGTGCCAGCAGTGGGATAAGCGCCAATCAAGAGACCCAGTACTTC.

The genes are TRBV7-3 and TRBJ2-2; D gene uncertain. Deletions cut 5 bases from V and 6 bases from J, with 7 bases between. CDR1 and CDR2 (germline): SGHTA, FQGTGA. The CDR3 consists of 12 residues. The DNA of the CDR3 is TGTGCCAGCAGCACCACTGCCGGGGAGCTGTTTTTT. Translating it yields CASSTTAGELFF.

The chain links TRBV7-3 to TRBJ2-4; TRBD2 aligns across 15 bases. CDR3 length: 16 residues. Trimming at V came to 5 bases and at J to 7 bases, leaving 6 bases not matched to a gene. Germline V gene sequence: CDR1 SGHTA, CDR2 FQGTGA. The CDR3 loop is CASSPTGLAGGNIQYF. The CDR3 coding sequence is TGTGCCAGCAGCCCCACGGGACTAGCGGGAGGCAACATTCAGTACTTC.

This sequence joins TRBV19 and TRBJ2-5, with 8 positions matching TRBD1. The CDR3 spans 17 residues. V lost 3 bases to trimming and J lost 4 bases; unmatched junction nucleotides: 13. CDR1 and CDR2 from the germline V gene are LNHDA and SQIVND (reference sequence). CDR3 in amino acids: CASSMRGGRGPGETQYF. In DNA, the CDR3 is TGTGCCAGTAGTATGAGGGGCGGCAGGGGGCCCGGAGAGACCCAGTACTTC.

The chain joins TRBV6-2 or TRBV6-3 to TRBJ2-1, with 10 nucleotides matching TRBD2. The CDR3 contains 15 residues. The germline V gene encodes CDR1 MNHEY and CDR2 SVGEGT. After removal of 5 bases from V and 6 bases from J, the junction contained 7 bases not matched to a gene. DNA of the CDR3: TGTGCCAGCAGTCACCTAGCGGGAGTAACCAATGAGCAGTTCTTC. Translation gives CASSHLAGVTNEQFF.

This clone was seen only a few times. CDR3 nucleotides: TGCGCCAGCAGCTCGGACAGGGGGCTTTCCCGTGACACTGAAGCTTTCTTT. Encoded protein: CASSSDRGLSRDTEAFF. The chain is built from TRBV5-1 and TRBJ1-1; TRBD1 aligns across 11 bases. V shed 3 bases, J shed 3 bases, and the junction held 10 bases outside the gene matches. In germline, CDR1 is SGHRS, CDR2 YFSETQ. This CDR3 has 17 residues.

The V gene is TRBV25-1, the J gene TRBJ1-2; the D is unclear. There are 12 residues in the CDR3. Trimming removed 4 bases from V and 4 bases from J, with 7 bases in between. Germline CDR1 and CDR2: MGHDK and SYGVNS. The CDR3 sequence is CASSGGTYGYTF. In DNA form, the CDR3 reads TGTGCCAGCAGTGGCGGTACCTATGGCTACACCTTC.

This sequence joins TRBV28 and TRBJ2-3; 12 bases are shared with TRBD1. The CDR3 consists of 17 residues. CDR1 and CDR2 (germline): MDHEN, SYDVKM. Germline trimming cut 7 bases from V and 10 bases from J; bases unmatched to any gene: 18. The CDR3 sequence: CASIVSRDRGPHWAQYF. The CDR3 region has the DNA TGTGCCAGCATTGTTAGCAGGGACAGGGGGCCCCACTGGGCGCAGTATTTT.

A few counts support this clone. The chain couples TRBV5-1 to TRBJ1-2, with 7 bases aligning to TRBD1. From germline, CDR1 is SGHRS and CDR2 YFSETQ. CDR3 size: 16 residues. J gave up 3 bases and V 0 bases, and 8 bases lay outside the gene matches. This chain's CDR3 is CASSLGAHGQDYGYTF. CDR3 bases: TGCGCCAGCAGCTTGGGGGCACACGGACAGGACTATGGCTACACCTTC.

The chain recombines TRBV7-8 with TRBJ2-7; 7 nucleotides line up with TRBD1. CDR3 size: 14 residues. J lost 7 bases, V lost 1 base, and 7 bases had no gene match. In germline, CDR1 is SGHVS, CDR2 FQNEAQ. CDR3 in amino acids: CASSLVRGSGEQYF. The CDR3 DNA sequence: TGTGCCAGCAGCTTAGTCAGGGGGTCAGGGGAGCAGTACTTC.

V usage is TRBV27 and J usage is TRBJ1-2; 9 bases agree with TRBD1. The CDR3 covers 13 residues. Germline CDR1 reads MNHEY; CDR2 reads SMNVEV (reference sequence). V gave up 5 bases and J gave up 3 bases; unmatched junction bases: 1. CDR3 nucleotides: TGTGCCAGCAGTAGGGACAGGGACTATGGCTACACCTTC. Translation: CASSRDRDYGYTF.

The V gene is TRBV18, the J gene TRBJ2-1; D call uncertain. The V and J ends lost 9 bases and 7 bases respectively, with 22 bases between them. The CDR3 is made up of 15 amino acids. CDR1 and CDR2 from the germline V gene are KGHSH and LQKENI. The DNA of the CDR3 is TGTGCCAGTTCCACGTCCCGAAGCGCGGATAATGAGCAGTTCTTC. Translated: CASSTSRSADNEQFF.

This chain uses TRBV7-2 with TRBJ2-1; TRBD2 aligns across 9 bases. V lost 2 bases to trimming and J lost 10 bases; unmatched junction nucleotides: 9. Germline lookup yields CDR1 SGHTA and CDR2 FQGNSA. The CDR3 loop spans 15 amino acids. CDR3 nucleotide sequence: TGTGCCAGCAGCTTACAAGTAGCGGGAGACCCGGAGCAGTTCTTC. Protein: CASSLQVAGDPEQFF.